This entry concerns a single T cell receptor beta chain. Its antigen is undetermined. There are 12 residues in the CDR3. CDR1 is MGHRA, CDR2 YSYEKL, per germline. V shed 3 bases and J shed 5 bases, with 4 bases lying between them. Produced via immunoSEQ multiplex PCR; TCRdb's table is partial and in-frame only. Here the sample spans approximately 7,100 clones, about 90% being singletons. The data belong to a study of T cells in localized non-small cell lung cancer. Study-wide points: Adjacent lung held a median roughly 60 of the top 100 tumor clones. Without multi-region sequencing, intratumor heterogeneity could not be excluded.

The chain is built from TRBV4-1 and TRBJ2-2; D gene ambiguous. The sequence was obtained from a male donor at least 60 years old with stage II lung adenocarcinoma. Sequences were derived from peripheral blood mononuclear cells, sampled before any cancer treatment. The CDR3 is CASSQQTGELFF. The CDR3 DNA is TGCGCCAGCAGCCAGCAAACCGGGGAGCTGTTTTTT.